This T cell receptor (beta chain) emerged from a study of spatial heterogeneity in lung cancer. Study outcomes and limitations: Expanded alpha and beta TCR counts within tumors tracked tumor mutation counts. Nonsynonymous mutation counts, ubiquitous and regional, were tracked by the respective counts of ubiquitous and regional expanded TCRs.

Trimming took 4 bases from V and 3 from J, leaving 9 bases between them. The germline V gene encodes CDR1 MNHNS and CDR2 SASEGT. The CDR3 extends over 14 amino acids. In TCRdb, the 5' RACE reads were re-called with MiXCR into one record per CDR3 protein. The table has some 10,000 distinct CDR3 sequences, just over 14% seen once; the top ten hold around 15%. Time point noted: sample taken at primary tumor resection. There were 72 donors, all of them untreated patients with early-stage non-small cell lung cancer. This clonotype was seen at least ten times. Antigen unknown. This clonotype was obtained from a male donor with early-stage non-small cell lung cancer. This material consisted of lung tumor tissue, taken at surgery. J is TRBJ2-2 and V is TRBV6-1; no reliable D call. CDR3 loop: CASSVNMDTGELFF. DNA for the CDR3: TGTGCCAGCAGTGTAAACATGGACACCGGGGAGCTGTTTTTT.